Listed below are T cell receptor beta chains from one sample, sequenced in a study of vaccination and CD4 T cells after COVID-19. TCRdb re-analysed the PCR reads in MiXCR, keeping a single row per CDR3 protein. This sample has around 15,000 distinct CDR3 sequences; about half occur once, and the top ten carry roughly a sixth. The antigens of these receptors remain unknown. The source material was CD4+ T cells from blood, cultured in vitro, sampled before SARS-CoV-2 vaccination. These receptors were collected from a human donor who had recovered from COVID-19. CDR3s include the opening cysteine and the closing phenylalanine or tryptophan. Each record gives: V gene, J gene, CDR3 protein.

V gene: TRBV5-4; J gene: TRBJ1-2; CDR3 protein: CASSTQGQPYGYTF
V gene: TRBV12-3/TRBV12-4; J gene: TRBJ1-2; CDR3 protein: CASRAWGSYGYTF
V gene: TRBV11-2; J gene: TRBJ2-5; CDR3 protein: CASSSEETQYF
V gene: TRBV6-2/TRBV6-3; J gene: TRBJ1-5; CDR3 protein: CASSYGGAPSNQPQHF
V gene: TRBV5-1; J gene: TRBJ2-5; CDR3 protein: CASSFSGTQGETQYF
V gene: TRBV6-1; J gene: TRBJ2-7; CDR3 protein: CASSESTGTGDYEQYF
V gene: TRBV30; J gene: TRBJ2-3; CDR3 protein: CAWSSEATDTQYF
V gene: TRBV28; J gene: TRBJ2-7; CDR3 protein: CASGGFRRDEQYF
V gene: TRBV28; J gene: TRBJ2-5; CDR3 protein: CATDGDQPQETQYF
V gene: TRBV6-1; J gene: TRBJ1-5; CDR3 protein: CATDRVDQPQHF
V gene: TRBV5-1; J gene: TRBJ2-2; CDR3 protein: CASSSSGQNTGELFF
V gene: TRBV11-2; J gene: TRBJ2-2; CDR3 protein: CASSPRLWGTGELFF
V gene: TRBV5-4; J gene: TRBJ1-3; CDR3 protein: CASSTKTGGLDTIYF
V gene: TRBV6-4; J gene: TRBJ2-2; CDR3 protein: CASSDLGSGELFF
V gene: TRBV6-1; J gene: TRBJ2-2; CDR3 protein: CASSTDGAPTGELFF
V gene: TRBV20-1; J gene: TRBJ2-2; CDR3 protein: CSARWGSSGELFF
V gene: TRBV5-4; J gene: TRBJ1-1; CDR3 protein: CASSRQVSNTEAFF
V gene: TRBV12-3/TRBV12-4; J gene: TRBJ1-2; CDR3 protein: CASSRDRTFFYGYTF
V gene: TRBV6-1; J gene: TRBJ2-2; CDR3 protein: CATGRPGLAMRGGTGELFF
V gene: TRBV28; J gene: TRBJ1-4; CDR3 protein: CASSRDREKLFF
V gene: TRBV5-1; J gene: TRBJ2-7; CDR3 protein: CASSPRDRVSYEQYF
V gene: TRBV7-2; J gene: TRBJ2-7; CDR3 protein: CASSLVGGTTYEQYF
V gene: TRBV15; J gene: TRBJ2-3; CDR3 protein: CATPPGQANTDTQYF
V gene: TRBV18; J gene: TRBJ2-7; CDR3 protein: CASSPSSDEQYF
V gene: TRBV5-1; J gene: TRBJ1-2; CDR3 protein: CASSLAGQGSYGYTF
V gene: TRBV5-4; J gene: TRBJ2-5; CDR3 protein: CASSLGTSLETQYF
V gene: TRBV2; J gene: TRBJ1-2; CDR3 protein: CASSPEGGAYTF
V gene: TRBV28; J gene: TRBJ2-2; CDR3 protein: CASSSPGGAGELFF
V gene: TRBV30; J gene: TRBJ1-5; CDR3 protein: CAWNSGLANQPQHF
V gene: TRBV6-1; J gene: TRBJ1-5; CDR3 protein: CASSRTEGQPQHF
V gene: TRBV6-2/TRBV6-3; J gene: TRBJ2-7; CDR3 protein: CASSRGLLEQYF
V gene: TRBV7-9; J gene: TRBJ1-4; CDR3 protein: CASSYTGGEKLFF
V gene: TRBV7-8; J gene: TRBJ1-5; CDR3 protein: CASGLSGQVGQPQHF
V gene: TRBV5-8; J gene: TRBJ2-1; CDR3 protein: CASSLTSGHYNEQFF
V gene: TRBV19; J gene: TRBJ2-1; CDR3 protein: CASSTGLFNEQFF
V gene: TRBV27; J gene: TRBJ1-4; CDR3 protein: CASSNPRDPNEKLFF
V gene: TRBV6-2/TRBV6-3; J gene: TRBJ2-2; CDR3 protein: CASSYSPEGSGELFF
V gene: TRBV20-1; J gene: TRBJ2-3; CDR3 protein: CSAIDSGPGDTQYF
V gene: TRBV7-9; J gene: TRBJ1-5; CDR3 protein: CASSLRTGGPQHF
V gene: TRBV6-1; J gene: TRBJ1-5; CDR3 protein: CASRDNQPQHF
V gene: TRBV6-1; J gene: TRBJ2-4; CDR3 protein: CASSNGPGNIQYF
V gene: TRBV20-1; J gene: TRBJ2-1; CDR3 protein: CSARDRVLWAGSEFF
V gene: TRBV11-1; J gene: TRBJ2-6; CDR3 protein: CASSLLPTDSGANVLTF
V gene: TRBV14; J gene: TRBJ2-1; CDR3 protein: CASSQDQIWGTSIKPYNEQFF
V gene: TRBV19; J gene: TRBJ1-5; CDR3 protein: CASNRGQDQPQHF
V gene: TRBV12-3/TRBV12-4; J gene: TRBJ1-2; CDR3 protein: CAGKTTGNYGYTF
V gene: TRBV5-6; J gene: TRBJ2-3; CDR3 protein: CASSLFRGRKSDTQYF
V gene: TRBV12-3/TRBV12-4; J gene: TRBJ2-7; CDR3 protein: CASQEAGVSKQYF
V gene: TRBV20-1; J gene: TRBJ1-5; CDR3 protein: CSARQSLGIHNQSQHF
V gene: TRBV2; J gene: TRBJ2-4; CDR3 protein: CASSPTPLLAKNIQYF
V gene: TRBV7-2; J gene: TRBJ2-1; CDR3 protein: CASSLPGLGEQFF
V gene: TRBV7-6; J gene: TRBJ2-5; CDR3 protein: CASSFQLAGVGETQYF
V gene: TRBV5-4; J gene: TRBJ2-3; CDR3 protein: CASRHASGSDTQYF
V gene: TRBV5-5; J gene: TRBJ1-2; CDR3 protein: CASSWSEGAEYGYTF
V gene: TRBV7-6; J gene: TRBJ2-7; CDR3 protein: CASSIGGLAVHEQYF
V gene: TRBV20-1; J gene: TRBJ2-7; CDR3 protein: CSARDGRPSASRYEQYF
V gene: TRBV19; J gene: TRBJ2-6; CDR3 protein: CASSIPFARRGSGANVLTF